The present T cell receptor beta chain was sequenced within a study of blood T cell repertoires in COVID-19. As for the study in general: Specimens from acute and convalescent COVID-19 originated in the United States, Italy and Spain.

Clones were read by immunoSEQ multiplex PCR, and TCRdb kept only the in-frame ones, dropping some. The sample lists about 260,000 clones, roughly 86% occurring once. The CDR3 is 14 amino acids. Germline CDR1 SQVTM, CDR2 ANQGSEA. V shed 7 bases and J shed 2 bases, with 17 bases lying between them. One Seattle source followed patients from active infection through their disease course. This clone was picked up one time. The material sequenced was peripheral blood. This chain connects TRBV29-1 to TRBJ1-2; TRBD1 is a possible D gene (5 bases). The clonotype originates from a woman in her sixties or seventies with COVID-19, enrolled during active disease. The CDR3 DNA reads TGCAGCGCCGAGCTCGCAGGGATGAACTATGGCTACACCTTC. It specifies CSAELAGMNYGYTF. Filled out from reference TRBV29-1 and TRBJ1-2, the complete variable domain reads SAVISQKPSRDICQRGTSLTIQCQVDSQVTMMFWYRQQPGQSLTLIATANQGSEATYESGFVIDKFPISRPNLTFSTLTVSNMSPEDSSIYLCSAELAGMNYGYTFGSGTRLTVV.